The 16 T cell receptor beta chains below were found in one sample sequenced in a study of T cells in tumors after PD-1 blockade. Generated by immunoSEQ multiplex PCR, the TCRdb table keeps only in-frame clones and is missing some. The top ten hold roughly 14% of the sample, which has about 10,000 clones, 50% to 70% seen once. This specimen consisted of tumor tissue, obtained after anti-PD-1 treatment. The receptors were gathered from a human donor with basal cell carcinoma.

Comment on this clone: Additional DNA sequences in this sample encode the identical CDR3. The rearrangement uses TRBV24-1 and TRBJ2-3, with 11 bases aligning to TRBD2. The germline CDR1 and CDR2 sequences are KGHDR and SFDVKD. Germline trimming cut 3 bases from V and 5 bases from J; bases unmatched to any gene: 3. CDR3 length: 15 residues. The CDR3 loop reads CATSDPTSGGDTQYF. CDR3 bases: TGTGCCACCAGTGATCCCACTAGCGGGGGAGATACGCAGTATTTT.

The chain employs TRBV12-3 or TRBV12-4 and TRBJ1-1; no firm D call. This CDR3 spans 13 amino acids. The ends were cut back, 5 bases at V and 3 bases at J, with 10 bases in the middle. The CDR3 region has the DNA TGTGCCAGCAGTCCCACTGGGGACACTGAAGCTTTCTTT. It is translated as CASSPTGDTEAFF.

The chain employs TRBV6-2 or TRBV6-3 and TRBJ2-5; the D gene is possibly TRBD1 (5 bases). CDR1 and CDR2 (germline): MNHEY, SVGEGT. V shed 2 bases and J shed 7 bases, with 8 bases lying between them. The CDR3 runs to 12 residues. The CDR3 bases are TGTGCCAGCAGTTACCAGGGCGGGACCCAGTACTTC. This gives the protein CASSYQGGTQYF.

The chain carries TRBV30 and TRBJ1-1; maybe TRBD1 (5 bases). Germline V gene sequence: CDR1 GTSNPN, CDR2 SVGIG (reference sequence). The CDR3 extends over 13 amino acids. The ends were cut back, 3 bases at V and 6 bases at J, with 14 bases in the middle. In DNA form, the CDR3 reads TGTGCCTGGAGGGGGCCCCTTCCACCTGAAGCTTTCTTT. This translates into CAWRGPLPPEAFF.

CDR3 protein: CASRPGTAFINEQFF. The CDR3 DNA follows: TGTGCCAGCAGGCCCGGGACAGCCTTCATCAATGAGCAGTTCTTC. The chain uses TRBV27 and TRBJ2-1, with 7 bases identical to TRBD1. The CDR3 covers 15 residues. The junction had 11 bases not matched to a gene; V was cut back by 6 bases and J by 6 bases. Germline CDR1 is MNHEY and CDR2 is SMNVEV (reference sequence).

The V call is TRBV5-1, the J call TRBJ1-2, with TRBD1 as a possible D gene (5 bases). In germline, CDR1 is SGHRS, CDR2 YFSETQ. V was shortened by 4 bases and J by 8 bases, with 24 bases between the two germline ends. CDR3 size: 16 residues. The CDR3 is CASSDRQQKGTSGYTF. Here the CDR3 DNA reads TGCGCCAGCAGCGACCGGCAACAGAAAGGGACCAGCGGCTACACCTTC.

The rearrangement joins TRBV9 to TRBJ1-3; no reliable D call. Germline V gene lookup returns CDR1 SGDLS and CDR2 YYNGEE. Trimming cost V 2 bases and J 0 bases, with 12 bases left between them. The CDR3 sequence is 16 residues long. DNA for the CDR3: TGTGCCAGCAGCGTGAACTCCGTTAGCTCTGGAAACACCATATATTTT. It translates to CASSVNSVSSGNTIYF.

This clone is classed as medium-sized. J is TRBJ2-2 and V is TRBV24-1, with 8 bases lining up with TRBD1. Germline V gene lookup returns CDR1 KGHDR and CDR2 SFDVKD. The CDR3 extends over 16 amino acids. V was clipped by 3 bases and J by 3 bases; unmatched bases: 5. This CDR3 is CATSDMETGDTGELFF. As DNA, the CDR3 is TGTGCCACCAGTGATATGGAGACAGGGGACACCGGGGAGCTGTTTTTT.

A few counts support this clone. CDR3 bases: TGCGCCAGCAGCTTGTCGAGTGCAGGGGCAGATACGCAGTATTTT. Translating gives CASSLSSAGADTQYF. V and J are TRBV5-1 and TRBJ2-3; perhaps TRBD1 as D (6 bases). V was cut by 1 base and J by 4 bases, with 13 bases left in between. Germline CDR1 is SGHRS and CDR2 is YFSETQ. This CDR3 region has 15 residues.

The chain couples TRBV5-5 to TRBJ1-4; perhaps TRBD1 as D (5 bases). Trimming pared 4 bases from V and 6 bases from J, leaving 13 bases between. The CDR3 has 14 amino acids. CDR1 is SGHKS and CDR2 is YYEKEE in the germline V gene (reference sequence). In nucleotides, the CDR3 is TGTGCCAGCAGCCGAAAGCAGGGAGATGAAAAACTGTTTTTT. Its protein is CASSRKQGDEKLFF.

V and J are TRBV27 and TRBJ1-6, with a possible D match to TRBD1 (6 bases). The V gene lost 3 bases and the J gene lost 9 bases, with 12 bases spanning the gap. The CDR3 consists of 14 residues. Germline assignment: CDR1 MNHEY and CDR2 SMNVEV (reference sequence). The CDR3 nucleotides read TGTGCCAGCAGTTTGGGGGGGGCTGGTTCACCCCTCCACTTT. Amino acids: CASSLGGAGSPLHF.

V usage is TRBV25-1 and J usage is TRBJ2-5; D assignment may be TRBD1 or TRBD2 (6 bases each). Trimming took off 8 bases at V and 5 bases at J, with 21 bases between the two ends. CDR1 and CDR2 (germline): MGHDK, SYGVNS. The CDR3 spans 15 residues. The CDR3 loop is CASEGGREQEETQYF. The CDR3 DNA follows: TGTGCCAGCGAGGGGGGCAGGGAACAAGAGGAGACCCAGTACTTC.

This chain connects TRBV29-1 to TRBJ1-3; D uncertain. This CDR3 has 13 amino acids. Germline-derived CDR1 and CDR2 are SQVTM and ANQGSEA. V was pared by 7 bases and J by 2 bases, with 12 bases between. The CDR3 DNA follows: TGCAGCGCTGTACTTGGGGCTGGAAACACCATATATTTT. Translated: CSAVLGAGNTIYF.

This clone occurred a few times. The V and J genes are TRBV5-4 and TRBJ2-1, with 7 bases lining up with TRBD2. There are 14 residues in the CDR3. The junction had 8 bases not matched to a gene; V was cut back by 2 bases and J by 9 bases. Germline V gives CDR1 SGHNT, CDR2 YYREEE (reference sequence). The CDR3 here is CASSFGTIGSEQFF. The CDR3 nucleotides are TGTGCCAGCAGCTTCGGGACTATTGGGAGTGAGCAGTTCTTC.

The genes are TRBV7-2 and TRBJ1-1; D possibly corresponds to TRBD1 (6 bases). Germline-derived CDR1 and CDR2 are SGHTA and FQGNSA. This CDR3 region has 14 residues. V was pared by 6 bases and J by 3 bases, with 14 bases between. The CDR3 DNA reads as TGTGCCAGCAGAAACAGGGCGGGGTACACTGAAGCTTTCTTT. Its protein product is CASRNRAGYTEAFF.

J is TRBJ1-2 and V is TRBV6-5; D unclear. With 0 bases removed from V and 8 bases from J, the gap between germline ends came to 10 bases. CDR3 length: 13 residues. Germline V gene sequence: CDR1 MNHEY, CDR2 SVGAGI. The CDR3 sequence: CASSYSRLGGYTF. In DNA, the CDR3 is TGTGCCAGCAGTTACTCACGCTTGGGGGGCTACACCTTC.